The 30 T cell receptor beta chains below come from one sample, sequenced in a study of cytomegalovirus exposure and HLA in healthy donors. The PCR had 60 Vbeta and 13 Jbeta primers. TCRdb's table, derived via immunoSEQ multiplex PCR, lists solely in-frame clones and lacks some. In the table there are 150,000 or so clones, about four fifths of which are singletons. Sequenced material: PBMCs. The receptors stem from a young woman in good health and CMV-seropositive.

The rearrangement links TRBV4-2 to TRBJ2-7, with 12 bases lining up with TRBD2. Germline V gene data show CDR1 as LGHNA and CDR2 as YNFKEQ. Germline trimming cut 5 bases from V and 3 bases from J; bases unmatched to any gene: 5. The CDR3 runs 15 residues. CDR3 in amino acids: CASSSGLAGSYEQYF. The CDR3 bases are TGTGCCAGCAGCTCGGGACTAGCGGGCAGCTACGAGCAGTACTTC.

The rearrangement uses TRBV7-6 and TRBJ1-4, with D possibly being TRBD1 (5 bases). The V end was cut by 5 bases, the J end by 4 bases, with 14 bases between. Germline assignment: CDR1 SGHVS and CDR2 FNYEAQ. The length of the CDR3 is 15 residues. CDR3 sequence (DNA): TGTGCCAGCAGCGGGATGGGGGGGAGTAATGAAAAACTGTTTTTT. Protein: CASSGMGGSNEKLFF.

The chain employs TRBV27 and TRBJ2-7; perhaps TRBD1 as D (6 bases). Looked up from germline, CDR1 is MNHEY and CDR2 is SMNVEV (reference sequence). The CDR3 totals 12 residues. Trimming took off 5 bases at V and 11 bases at J, with 16 bases between the two ends. DNA of the CDR3: TGTGCCAGCAGTAGGGGGACGACCCGTGAGTACTTC. It yields the protein CASSRGTTREYF.

This rearrangement joins TRBV4-2 to TRBJ2-2, with 10 nucleotides matching TRBD2. This CDR3 is built from 18 residues. Germline CDR1 and CDR2: LGHNA and YNFKEQ. V shed 3 bases and J 5 bases; nucleotides not matched to a gene: 12. In DNA, the CDR3 is TGTGCCAGCAGCCAGTACTCCGGGACTAGCGACGGGACCGGGGAGCTGTTTTTT. It encodes CASSQYSGTSDGTGELFF.

This rearrangement joins TRBV30 to TRBJ1-4; perhaps TRBD1 as D (6 bases). Trimming removed 0 bases from V and 0 bases from J, with 8 bases in between. Looked up from germline, CDR1 is GTSNPN and CDR2 is SVGIG (reference sequence). The CDR3 contains 15 residues. The CDR3 DNA sequence: TGTGCCTGGAGTGTCCGGGACACAACTAATGAAAAACTGTTTTTT. Translation: CAWSVRDTTNEKLFF.

V is TRBV27 and J is TRBJ2-7; the match to TRBD2 covers 7 bases. The J segment lost 6 bases and the V segment lost 5 bases, leaving 10 bases of the junction unmatched. Looked up from germline, CDR1 is MNHEY and CDR2 is SMNVEV (reference sequence). This CDR3 contains 14 residues. The DNA of the CDR3 is TGTGCCAGCAGTCATGCGGCGGGGGTGGGCGAGCAGTACTTC. Translated, it gives CASSHAAGVGEQYF.

The chain links TRBV27 to TRBJ1-6, with D possibly being TRBD1 (5 bases). The V and J ends lost 2 bases and 6 bases respectively, with 11 bases between them. The CDR3 contains 15 residues. CDR1 is MNHEY, CDR2 SMNVEV, per germline (reference sequence). The CDR3 sequence is CASSLGARSNSPLHF. CDR3 DNA: TGTGCCAGCAGTTTAGGGGCCAGGTCTAATTCACCCCTCCACTTT.

This clone was observed once. This chain links TRBV7-2 with TRBJ2-3; 8 nucleotides align to TRBD1. The V and J ends lost 5 bases and 0 bases, in that order; junction bases with no gene match: 4. The CDR3 totals 15 residues. CDR1 and CDR2 from the germline V gene are SGHTA and FQGNSA. DNA for the CDR3: TGTGCCAGCAGCGCGCAGGGGGCAAGCACAGATACGCAGTATTTT. Residues: CASSAQGASTDTQYF.

The chain carries TRBV4-2 and TRBJ2-3; maybe TRBD2 (5 bases). V lost 4 bases and J 7 bases, leaving 12 bases between the germline ends. From germline, CDR1 is LGHNA and CDR2 YNFKEQ. The CDR3 contains 13 residues. CDR3 in amino acids: CASSPPGLNTQYF. Written as DNA, the CDR3 is TGTGCCAGCAGCCCACCAGGACTTAATACGCAGTATTTT.

The chain combines TRBV7-6 with TRBJ2-5, with 12 nucleotides matching TRBD2. Germline V gives CDR1 SGHVS, CDR2 FNYEAQ. The CDR3 runs to 15 residues. The J segment lost 5 bases and the V segment lost 1 base, leaving 2 bases of the junction unmatched. CDR3: CASSLGLAGVETQYF. Written as DNA, the CDR3 is TGTGCCAGCAGCTTAGGACTAGCGGGGGTGGAGACCCAGTACTTC.

The chain combines TRBV7-9 with TRBJ2-7, with 11 positions matching TRBD1. CDR1 SEHNR and CDR2 FQNEAQ come from the germline V gene (reference sequence). The CDR3 is made up of 18 amino acids. Trimming removed 5 bases from V and 6 bases from J; junction bases left unmatched: 18. In nucleotides, the CDR3 is TGTGCCAGCAGCCAACCTCCTTTAACCGGGACAGGGGGACGCGAGCAGTACTTC. Its protein product is CASSQPPLTGTGGREQYF. Complete variable domain (other parts from reference TRBV7-9 and TRBJ2-7): DTGVSQNPRHKITKRGQNVTFRCDPISEHNRLYWYRQTLGQGPEFLTYFQNEAQLEKSRLLSDRFSAERPKGSFSTLEIQRTEQGDSAMYLCASSQPPLTGTGGREQYFGPGTRLTVT.

The gene calls are TRBV28 and TRBJ2-3, with 9 bases identical to TRBD1. The CDR3 extends over 13 amino acids. Per the germline V gene, CDR1 is MDHEN and CDR2 is SYDVKM. The V gene end was trimmed by 8 bases and the J gene end by 6 bases; junction bases not matched to a gene: 6. CDR3 in DNA: TGTGCCAGCGTGACAGGGGGGGAGGATACGCAGTATTTT. Protein sequence: CASVTGGEDTQYF. Together with reference TRBV28 and TRBJ2-3, the CDR3 gives the full variable domain: DVKVTQSSRYLVKRTGEKVFLECVQDMDHENMFWYRQDPGLGLRLIYFSYDVKMKEKGDIPEGYSVSREKKERFSLILESASTNQTSMYLCASVTGGEDTQYFGPGTRLTVL.

The J gene is TRBJ2-1, the V gene TRBV10-3; 11 bases map to TRBD2. The CDR3 length is 15 residues. Germline assignment: CDR1 ENHRY and CDR2 SYGVKD. With V trimmed by 4 bases and J by 7 bases, 6 bases remained unmatched. In DNA form, the CDR3 reads TGTGCCATCAGTGGTAGCGGGGGGGCGGTAAATGAGCAGTTCTTC. It encodes CAISGSGGAVNEQFF.

The chain joins TRBV15 to TRBJ2-7; 8 bases match TRBD2. The CDR3 consists of 17 residues. Germline CDR1 and CDR2: LNHNV and YYDKDF (reference sequence). V was clipped by 1 base and J by 5 bases; unmatched bases: 13. Here the CDR3 reads CATSRVISGGEQDEQYF. Written as DNA, the CDR3 is TGTGCCACCAGCAGAGTGATCTCCGGGGGGGAACAGGACGAGCAGTACTTC.

This sequence joins TRBV5-1 and TRBJ2-5; TRBD2 matches at 9 bases. The V gene's germline CDR1 is SGHRS and CDR2 YFSETQ. Trimming at V came to 0 bases and at J to 5 bases, leaving 20 bases not matched to a gene. CDR3 length equals 20 residues. The CDR3 region is CASSLAGDVLAGTTGETQYF. The CDR3 DNA reads TGCGCCAGCAGCTTGGCGGGTGATGTTCTAGCGGGGACAACAGGGGAGACCCAGTACTTC.

The chain joins TRBV19 to TRBJ2-2; 8 bases line up with TRBD1. CDR1 and CDR2 from the germline V gene are LNHDA and SQIVND (reference sequence). Trimming took 9 bases from V and 2 from J; bases not matched to a gene: 5. The CDR3 runs to 14 residues. The CDR3 region has the DNA TGTGCCAGCAGGACAGGGTCAAACACCGGGGAGCTGTTTTTT. It specifies CASRTGSNTGELFF.

J is TRBJ1-2 and V is TRBV6-1; unclear D gene. Germline V CDR1 and CDR2: MNHNS, SASEGT. Trimming cost V 2 bases and J 3 bases, with 4 bases left between them. The CDR3 length is 12 residues. This chain's CDR3 is CASSERDYGYTF. CDR3 DNA: TGTGCCAGCAGTGAACGCGACTATGGCTACACCTTC.

V and J are TRBV7-6 and TRBJ2-3, with D maybe TRBD2 (5 bases). CDR1 is SGHVS, CDR2 FNYEAQ, per germline. This CDR3 has 16 residues. V lost 2 bases and J lost 5, with 17 bases in between. CDR3 residues: CASSLFGINTRDTQYF. CDR3 bases: TGTGCCAGCAGCTTATTCGGGATTAACACTCGAGATACGCAGTATTTT.

Written as DNA, the CDR3 is TGTGCCAGCAGTAGACCGGGACAGTTCCACGAGCAGTACTTC. This translates into CASSRPGQFHEQYF. The V call is TRBV6-5, the J call TRBJ2-7, with 7 bases matching TRBD1. CDR1 MNHEY and CDR2 SVGAGI come from the germline V gene. V dropped 5 bases and J dropped 5; count of bases not matched to a gene: 9. The CDR3 is 14 residues long.

J is TRBJ2-5 and V is TRBV7-9; 7 positions agree with TRBD1. TRBJ2-7 matches the DNA end more closely, so the J call is doubtful. Per germline, CDR1 SEHNR and CDR2 FQNEAQ (reference sequence). This CDR3 is built from 15 residues. CDR3 bases: TGTGCCAGCAGCCCCTTATTGGGACAGTACTCCGAGCAGTACTTC. This encodes CASSPLLGQYSEQYF.

The count of this clone is one. V gene TRBV7-9 combines with J gene TRBJ1-1; 9 bases line up with TRBD1. The V gene end was trimmed by 7 bases and the J gene end by 3 bases; junction bases not matched to a gene: 12. The V gene's germline CDR1 is SEHNR and CDR2 FQNEAQ (reference sequence). The CDR3 consists of 16 residues. The CDR3: CASTQGQGSGYTEAFF. In nucleotides, the CDR3 is TGTGCCAGCACCCAGGGACAGGGTAGCGGTTACACTGAAGCTTTCTTT.

A single count supports this clone. The chain links TRBV30 to TRBJ1-1; 8 nucleotides agree with TRBD1. Germline lookup yields CDR1 GTSNPN and CDR2 SVGIG (reference sequence). This CDR3 is 13 amino acids long. V lost 5 bases to trimming and J lost 1 base; unmatched junction nucleotides: 3. The DNA of the CDR3 is TGTGCCTGGGGGACAGGCCAGAACACTGAAGCTTTCTTT. Protein product: CAWGTGQNTEAFF. Together with reference TRBV30 and TRBJ1-1, the CDR3 gives the full variable domain: SQTIHQWPATLVQPVGSPLSLECTVEGTSNPNLYWYRQAAGRGLQLLFYSVGIGQISSEVPQNLSASRPQDRQFILSSKKLLLSDSGFYLCAWGTGQNTEAFFGQGTRLTVV.

The chain uses TRBV12-5 and TRBJ2-2; unclear D gene. The V end was cut by 7 bases, the J end by 3 bases, with 6 bases between. Germline-derived CDR1 and CDR2 are LGHNT and FRNRAP. This CDR3 region has 12 residues. The CDR3 DNA reads as TGTGCTAGTGTAGAAGACACCGGGGAGCTGTTTTTT. Residues: CASVEDTGELFF.

The rearrangement links TRBV4-2 to TRBJ2-5, with D possibly matching TRBD2 (6 bases). The end of the DNA is better explained by TRBJ2-7, so the J call may be wrong. The CDR3 covers 17 residues. Germline CDR1 and CDR2: LGHNA and YNFKEQ. This CDR3 is CASSQTPGGTEYYEQYF. Here the CDR3 DNA reads TGTGCCAGCAGCCAAACCCCGGGCGGGACGGAATACTACGAGCAGTACTTC.

This chain links TRBV18 with TRBJ2-3; D uncertain. Germline V gives CDR1 KGHSH, CDR2 LQKENI. Trimming pared 2 bases from V and 5 bases from J, leaving 11 bases between. CDR3 size: 14 residues. CDR3 DNA: TGTGCCAGCTCACCATACGGGTTCGGAGATACGCAGTATTTT. It encodes CASSPYGFGDTQYF.

This chain connects TRBV7-6 to TRBJ2-1; tentative D call: TRBD2 (5 bases). Germline V gene lookup returns CDR1 SGHVS and CDR2 FNYEAQ. Deletions cut 0 bases from V and 7 bases from J, with 10 bases between. The CDR3 totals 14 residues. The CDR3 loop reads CASSLAVRGNEQFF. The DNA of the CDR3 is TGTGCCAGCAGCTTAGCGGTTCGGGGAAATGAGCAGTTCTTC.

The CDR3 region is CASSYPHGAQETQYF. Here the CDR3 DNA reads TGTGCCAGCAGTTACCCCCATGGGGCTCAAGAGACCCAGTACTTC. The chain is built from TRBV6-5 and TRBJ2-5; D perhaps matches TRBD1 (5 bases). The V end lost 2 bases, the J end lost 2 bases, and 12 bases lay between the germline ends. This CDR3 has 15 residues. Germline V gene lookup returns CDR1 MNHEY and CDR2 SVGAGI.

This clone was seen many times. The CDR3 DNA follows: TGCGCCAGCCAAGCTGGGACTAGCGGGGGGTACACCGGGGAGCTGTTTTTT. It encodes CASQAGTSGGYTGELFF. The V and J genes are TRBV5-1 and TRBJ2-2; 15 nucleotides agree with TRBD2. CDR3 size: 17 residues. V shed 7 bases, J shed 3 bases, and the junction held 7 bases outside the gene matches. Per the germline V gene, CDR1 is SGHRS and CDR2 is YFSETQ. Looking up the rest from reference TRBV5-1 and TRBJ2-2 gives the full variable domain: KAGVTQTPRYLIKTRGQQVTLSCSPISGHRSVSWYQQTPGQGLQFLFEYFSETQRNKGNFPGRFSGRQFSNSRSEMNVSTLELGDSALYLCASQAGTSGGYTGELFFGEGSRLTVL.

The sample holds one count of this clone. The J gene is TRBJ2-7, the V gene TRBV27; 10 nucleotides agree with TRBD1. Trimming cost V 5 bases and J 2 bases; bases outside gene matches: 3. The CDR3 is made up of 14 amino acids. In germline, CDR1 is MNHEY, CDR2 SMNVEV (reference sequence). For the CDR3, the DNA is TGTGCCAGCAGTACGGGGACAGGGGCCTACGAGCAGTACTTC. Its translation is CASSTGTGAYEQYF.

The J gene is TRBJ2-5, the V gene TRBV15; D is possibly TRBD2 (6 bases). Per the germline V gene, CDR1 is LNHNV and CDR2 is YYDKDF (reference sequence). Trimming cost V 1 base and J 1 base, with 10 bases left between them. The CDR3 is made up of 15 amino acids. DNA of the CDR3: TGTGCCACCAGCAGAGGGGGACTTAGCCAAGAGACCCAGTACTTC. Translation: CATSRGGLSQETQYF.